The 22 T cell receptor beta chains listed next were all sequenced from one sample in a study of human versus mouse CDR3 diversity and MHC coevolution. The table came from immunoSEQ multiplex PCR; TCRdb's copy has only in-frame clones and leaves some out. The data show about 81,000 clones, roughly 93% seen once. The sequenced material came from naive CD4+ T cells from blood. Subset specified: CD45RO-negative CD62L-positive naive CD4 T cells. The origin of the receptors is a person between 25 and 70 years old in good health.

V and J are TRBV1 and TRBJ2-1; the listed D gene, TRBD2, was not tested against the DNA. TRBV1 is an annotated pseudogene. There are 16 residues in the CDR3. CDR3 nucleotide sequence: TGCACCAGCAGCCAAGAACCGGGAGGAGGCGGCAATGAGCAGTTCTTC. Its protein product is CTSSQEPGGGGNEQFF.

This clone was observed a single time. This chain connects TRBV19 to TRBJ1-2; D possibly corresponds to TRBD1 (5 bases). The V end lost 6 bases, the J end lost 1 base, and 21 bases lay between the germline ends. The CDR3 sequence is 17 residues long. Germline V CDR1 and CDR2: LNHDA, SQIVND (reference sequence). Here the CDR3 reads CASSSLGTPGFNYGYTF. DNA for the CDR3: TGTGCCAGTAGCTCCTTAGGGACTCCGGGGTTTAACTATGGCTACACCTTC.

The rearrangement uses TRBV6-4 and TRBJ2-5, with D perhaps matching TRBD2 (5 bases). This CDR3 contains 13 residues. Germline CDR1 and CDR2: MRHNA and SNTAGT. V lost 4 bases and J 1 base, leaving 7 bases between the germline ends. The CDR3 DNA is TGTGCCAGCAGTGTGGACTCCCAAGAGACCCAGTACTTC. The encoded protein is CASSVDSQETQYF.

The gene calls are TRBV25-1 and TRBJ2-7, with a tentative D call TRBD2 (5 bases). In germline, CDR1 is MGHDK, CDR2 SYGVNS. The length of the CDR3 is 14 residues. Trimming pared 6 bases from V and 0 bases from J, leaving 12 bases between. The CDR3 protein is CASSRTYSSYEQYF. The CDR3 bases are TGTGCCAGCAGCCGGACTTATAGCTCCTACGAGCAGTACTTC.

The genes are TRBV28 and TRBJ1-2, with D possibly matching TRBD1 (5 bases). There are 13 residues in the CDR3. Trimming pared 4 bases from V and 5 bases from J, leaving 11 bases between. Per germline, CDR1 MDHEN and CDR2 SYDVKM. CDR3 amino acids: CASSSVGVYGYTF. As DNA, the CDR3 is TGTGCCAGCAGTTCGGTAGGGGTGTATGGCTACACCTTC.

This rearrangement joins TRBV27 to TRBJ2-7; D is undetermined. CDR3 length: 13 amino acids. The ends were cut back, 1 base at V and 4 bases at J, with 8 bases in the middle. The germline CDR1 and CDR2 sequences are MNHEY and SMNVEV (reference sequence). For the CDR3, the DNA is TGTGCCAGCAGTTTATTGGCCCCATACGAGCAGTACTTC. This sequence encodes CASSLLAPYEQYF.

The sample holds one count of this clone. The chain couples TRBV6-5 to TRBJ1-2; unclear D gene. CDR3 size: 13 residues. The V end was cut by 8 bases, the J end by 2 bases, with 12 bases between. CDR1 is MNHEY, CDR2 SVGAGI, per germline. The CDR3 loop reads CASLGRPNYGYTF. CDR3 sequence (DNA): TGTGCCAGCTTGGGCAGGCCAAACTATGGCTACACCTTC.

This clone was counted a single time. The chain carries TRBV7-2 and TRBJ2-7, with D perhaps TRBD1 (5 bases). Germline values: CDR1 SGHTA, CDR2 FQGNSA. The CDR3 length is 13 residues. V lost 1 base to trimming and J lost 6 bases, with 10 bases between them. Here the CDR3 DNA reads TGTGCCAGCAGCTTAGAATCAGGGCGCGAGCAGTACTTC. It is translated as CASSLESGREQYF.

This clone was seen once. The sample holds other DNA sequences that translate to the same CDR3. CDR3 DNA sequence: TGTGCCAGCTCACCACCGAACAGGAACACTGAAGCTTTCTTT. Its translation is CASSPPNRNTEAFF. The chain links TRBV18 to TRBJ1-1; D not resolved. Germline V gives CDR1 KGHSH, CDR2 LQKENI. This CDR3 contains 14 residues. The ends were cut back, 0 bases at V and 1 base at J, with 6 bases in the middle.

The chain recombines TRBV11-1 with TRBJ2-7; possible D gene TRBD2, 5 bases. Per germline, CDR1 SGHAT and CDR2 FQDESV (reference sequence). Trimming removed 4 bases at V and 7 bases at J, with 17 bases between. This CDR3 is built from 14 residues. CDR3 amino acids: CASSSELVSREQYF. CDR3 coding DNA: TGTGCCAGCAGCTCAGAACTAGTTTCCCGGGAGCAGTACTTC.

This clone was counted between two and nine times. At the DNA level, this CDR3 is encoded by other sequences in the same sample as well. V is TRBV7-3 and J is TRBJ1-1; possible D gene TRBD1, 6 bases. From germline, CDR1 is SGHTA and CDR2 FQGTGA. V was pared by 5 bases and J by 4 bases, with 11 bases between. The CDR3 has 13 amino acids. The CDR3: CASSQQGSTEAFF. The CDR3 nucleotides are TGTGCCAGCAGCCAACAGGGATCCACTGAAGCTTTCTTT.

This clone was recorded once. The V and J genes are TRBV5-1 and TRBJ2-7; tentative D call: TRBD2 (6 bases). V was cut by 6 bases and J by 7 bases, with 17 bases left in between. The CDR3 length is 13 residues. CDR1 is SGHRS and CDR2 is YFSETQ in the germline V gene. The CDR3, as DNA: TGCGCCAGCACCCTGGAGGGGTTTGGAGAGCAGTACTTC. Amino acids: CASTLEGFGEQYF.

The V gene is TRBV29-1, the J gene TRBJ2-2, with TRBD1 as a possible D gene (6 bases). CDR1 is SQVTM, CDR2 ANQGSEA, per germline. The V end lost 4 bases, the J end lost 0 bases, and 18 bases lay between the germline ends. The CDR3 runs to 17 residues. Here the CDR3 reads CSVAFGTPHPNTGELFF. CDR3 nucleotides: TGCAGCGTTGCTTTCGGGACACCCCATCCGAACACCGGGGAGCTGTTTTTT.

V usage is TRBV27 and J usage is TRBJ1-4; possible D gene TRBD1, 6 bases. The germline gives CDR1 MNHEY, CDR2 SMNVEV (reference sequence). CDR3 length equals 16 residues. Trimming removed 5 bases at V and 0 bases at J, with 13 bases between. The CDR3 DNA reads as TGTGCCAGCAGTATTTTACAGGGATCAACTAATGAAAAACTGTTTTTT. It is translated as CASSILQGSTNEKLFF.

CDR3 in DNA: TGTGCCACCAGCAGGGGACAGGGGAGCTCCTACGAGCAGTACTTC. Amino acid sequence: CATSRGQGSSYEQYF. The V gene is TRBV15, the J gene TRBJ2-7; 10 bases are shared with TRBD1. Per the germline V gene, CDR1 is LNHNV and CDR2 is YYDKDF (reference sequence). The ends lost 3 bases at V and 0 bases at J; junction bases unmatched: 2. The CDR3 length is 15 residues.

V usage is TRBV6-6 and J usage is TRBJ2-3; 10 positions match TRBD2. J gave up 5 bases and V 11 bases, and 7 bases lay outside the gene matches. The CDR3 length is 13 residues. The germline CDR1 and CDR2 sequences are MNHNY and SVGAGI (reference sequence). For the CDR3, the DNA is TGTGCCGTGCTAGCGGGAGCGGTAGATACGCAGTATTTT. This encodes CAVLAGAVDTQYF.

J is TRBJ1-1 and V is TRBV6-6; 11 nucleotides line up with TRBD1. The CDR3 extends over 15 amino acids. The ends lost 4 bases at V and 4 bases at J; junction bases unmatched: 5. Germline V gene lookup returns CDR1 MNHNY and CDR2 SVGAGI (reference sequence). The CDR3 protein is CASSSDRGRVTEAFF. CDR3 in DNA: TGTGCCAGCAGTTCGGACAGGGGGCGCGTCACTGAAGCTTTCTTT.

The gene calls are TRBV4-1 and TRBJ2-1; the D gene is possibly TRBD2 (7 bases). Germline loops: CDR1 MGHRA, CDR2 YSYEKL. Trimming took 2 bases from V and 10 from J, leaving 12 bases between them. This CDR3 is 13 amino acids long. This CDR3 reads CASSQRGEGEQFF. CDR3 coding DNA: TGCGCCAGCAGCCAAAGGGGGGAGGGCGAGCAGTTCTTC.

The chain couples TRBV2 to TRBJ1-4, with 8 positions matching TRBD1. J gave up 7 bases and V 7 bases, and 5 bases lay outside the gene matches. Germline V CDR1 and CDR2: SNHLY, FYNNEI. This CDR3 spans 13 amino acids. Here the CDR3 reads CASKDRVAEKLFF. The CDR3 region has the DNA TGTGCCAGCAAGGACAGGGTGGCTGAAAAACTGTTTTTT. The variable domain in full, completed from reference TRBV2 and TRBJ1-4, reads EPEVTQTPSHQVTQMGQEVILRCVPISNHLYFYWYRQILGQKVEFLVSFYNNEISEKSEIFDDQFSVERPDGSNFTLKIRSTKLEDSAMYFCASKDRVAEKLFFGSGTQLSVL.

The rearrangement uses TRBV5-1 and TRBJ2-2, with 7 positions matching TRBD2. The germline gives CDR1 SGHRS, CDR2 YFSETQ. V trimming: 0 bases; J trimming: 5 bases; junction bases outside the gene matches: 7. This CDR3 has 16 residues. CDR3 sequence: CASSLGSGIGTGELFF. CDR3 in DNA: TGCGCCAGCAGCTTGGGGAGCGGGATTGGTACCGGGGAGCTGTTTTTT.

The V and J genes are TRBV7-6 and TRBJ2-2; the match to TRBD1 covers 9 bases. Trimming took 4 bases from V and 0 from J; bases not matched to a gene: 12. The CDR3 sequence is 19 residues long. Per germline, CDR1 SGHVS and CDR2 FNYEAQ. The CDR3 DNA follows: TGTGCCAGCAGCTCCGGGACAGGGATTCCGGAACCGAACACCGGGGAGCTGTTTTTT. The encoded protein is CASSSGTGIPEPNTGELFF. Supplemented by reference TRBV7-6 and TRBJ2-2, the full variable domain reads GAGVSQSPRYKVTKRGQDVALRCDPISGHVSLYWYRQALGQGPEFLTYFNYEAQQDKSGLPNDRFSAERPEGSISTLTIQRTEQRDSAMYRCASSSGTGIPEPNTGELFFGEGSRLTVL.

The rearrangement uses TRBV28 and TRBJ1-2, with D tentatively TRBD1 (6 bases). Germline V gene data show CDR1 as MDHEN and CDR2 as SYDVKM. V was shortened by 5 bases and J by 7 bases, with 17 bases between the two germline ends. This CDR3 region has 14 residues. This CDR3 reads CASSLRGGLGGYTF. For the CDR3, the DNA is TGTGCCAGCAGTCTCCGAGGGGGTTTGGGTGGCTACACCTTC.